This T cell receptor (beta chain) was observed in a study of Graves' ophthalmopathy and Graves' hyperthyroidism. Study observations and caveats: Built on 13 signatures, a model told ophthalmopathy apart from stable hyperthyroidism with about 90% sensitivity and under 83% specificity.

As concerns this clonotype: Its target is unknown.

Researchers took RNA transcripts and amplified TCR beta CDR3 regions from them. Scientists carried out first-round RT-PCR using HTBI primers and then a second-round multiplex PCR. TCRdb analysed the multiplex PCR reads with MiXCR anew, one entry per CDR3 protein. The sample contains approximately 640,000 distinct CDR3 sequences, roughly 41% of which appear only once. The V gene's germline CDR1 is DFQATT and CDR2 SNEGSKA (reference sequence). V lost 5 bases to trimming and J lost 7 bases; unmatched junction nucleotides: 5. CDR3 size: 13 residues. The V call is TRBV20-1, the J call TRBJ1-2, with TRBD1 matching 12 bases. Sequencing was done on a sample of peripheral blood. The clonotype was recovered from an adult man with Graves' ophthalmopathy. CDR3 nucleotides: TGCAGTGCTTATGGGACAGGGGGCGGTGGCTACACCTTC. This translates into CSAYGTGGGGYTF.